Following are 29 T cell receptor beta chains from one sample sequenced in a study of blood T cell repertoires in COVID-19. Measured with immunoSEQ multiplex PCR; TCRdb has only the in-frame clones, and not every one. The sample yields approximately 100,000 clones, 87% seen once. Sequenced material: peripheral blood. These receptors all come from a man aged 50 to 59 in a cohort sampled during active COVID-19.

The chain employs TRBV15 and TRBJ1-1; possibly TRBD1 for D (5 bases). The V gene lost 5 bases and the J gene lost 3 bases, with 10 bases spanning the gap. Germline V gene lookup returns CDR1 LNHNV and CDR2 YYDKDF (reference sequence). The CDR3 totals 13 residues. CDR3 region: CATSALGDTEAFF. As DNA, the CDR3 is TGTGCCACCAGCGCATTAGGGGACACTGAAGCTTTCTTT.

The rearrangement links TRBV27 to TRBJ2-1; no definite D call. This CDR3 contains 14 residues. Germline assignment: CDR1 MNHEY and CDR2 SMNVEV (reference sequence). Trimming took 4 bases from V and 2 from J, leaving 9 bases between them. CDR3 residues: CASSYVEPYNEQFF. CDR3 DNA: TGTGCCAGCAGTTATGTAGAACCCTACAATGAGCAGTTCTTC.

The chain recombines TRBV18 with TRBJ2-3; 9 nucleotides agree with TRBD1. Germline values: CDR1 KGHSH, CDR2 LQKENI. V lost 5 bases and J lost 6; bases outside the gene matches: 9. CDR3 length: 15 amino acids. CDR3 DNA sequence: TGTGCCAGCTCATCCGGGACAGGGCGTATTGATACGCAGTATTTT. Translated, it gives CASSSGTGRIDTQYF.

The rearrangement links TRBV7-9 to TRBJ2-3; tentative D call: TRBD2 (6 bases). CDR3 length: 14 residues. Trimming shortened V by 5 bases and J by 2 bases, and 11 bases separated the two germline ends. Germline V gene data show CDR1 as SEHNR and CDR2 as FQNEAQ (reference sequence). The CDR3 bases are TGTGCCAGCAGCCGGGGGTCGGTCACAGATACGCAGTATTTT. This sequence encodes CASSRGSVTDTQYF.

The chain combines TRBV19 with TRBJ2-7; D is unclear. CDR3 size: 14 residues. Germline CDR1 is LNHDA and CDR2 is SQIVND (reference sequence). With 5 bases removed from V and 0 bases from J, the gap between germline ends came to 11 bases. Here the CDR3 DNA reads TGTGCCAGTAGTCGTTTGCCGAGCTCCTACGAGCAGTACTTC. Its protein product is CASSRLPSSYEQYF.

The chain employs TRBV9 and TRBJ1-3; D unclear. V lost 0 bases and J 0 bases, leaving 10 bases between the germline ends. The germline V gene encodes CDR1 SGDLS and CDR2 YYNGEE. The CDR3 consists of 16 residues. In DNA, the CDR3 is TGTGCCAGCAGCGTAGGGGTAGGCGGCTCTGGAAACACCATATATTTT. Protein: CASSVGVGGSGNTIYF.

This rearrangement joins TRBV10-2 to TRBJ1-2, with TRBD1 identical over 9 bases. CDR3 length: 14 residues. V shed 4 bases, J shed 4 bases, and the junction held 4 bases outside the gene matches. The V gene's germline CDR1 is WSHSY and CDR2 SAAADI. Here the CDR3 DNA reads TGCGCCAGCAGTGGTACAGGGGGCAGCTATGGCTACACCTTC. Translating it yields CASSGTGGSYGYTF.

V is TRBV19 and J is TRBJ2-1, with 7 positions matching TRBD2. Germline loops: CDR1 LNHDA, CDR2 SQIVND (reference sequence). The CDR3 has 14 amino acids. Unmatched junction bases numbered 8, after V lost 8 bases and J lost 4 bases. CDR3 in amino acids: CASGVASGYNEQFF. The CDR3 bases are TGTGCCAGTGGGGTGGCTAGCGGTTACAATGAGCAGTTCTTC.

This chain uses TRBV10-2 with TRBJ1-5; tentative D call: TRBD1 (6 bases). The CDR3 runs 12 residues. CDR1 and CDR2 (germline): WSHSY, SAAADI. The germline V and J ends were trimmed by 5 bases and 6 bases, with 8 bases remaining between them. The CDR3 DNA follows: TGCGCCAGCAGTTTGGGGGCTCAGCCCCAGCATTTT. As protein: CASSLGAQPQHF.

In the case of this clone: The junction shows a germline mismatch at one end, possibly a read error. The chain employs TRBV7-7 and TRBJ2-7; D is ambiguous. This CDR3 contains 13 residues. CDR1 is SSHAT, CDR2 FNYEAQ, per germline (reference sequence). CDR3 nucleotide sequence: TGTGCTAGCAGCCTGAGAAAAAACTACGAGCAGTACTTC. Translated: CASSLRKNYEQYF.

The chain carries TRBV6-1 and TRBJ2-2; D possibly corresponds to TRBD1 (7 bases). This CDR3 comprises 16 residues. CDR1 is MNHNS, CDR2 SASEGT, per germline. V was clipped by 1 base and J by 4 bases, with 13 bases between them. The CDR3 here is CASSEGQGGSTGELFF. The CDR3 DNA sequence: TGTGCCAGCAGTGAAGGCCAGGGGGGTAGCACCGGGGAGCTGTTTTTT.

This chain uses TRBV24-1 with TRBJ2-5; D gene uncertain. The germline V gene has CDR1 KGHDR and CDR2 SFDVKD. Trimming pared 5 bases from V and 3 bases from J, leaving 3 bases between. CDR3 size: 11 residues. In DNA form, the CDR3 reads TGTGCCACCAGTGTTAAAGAGACCCAGTACTTC. It encodes CATSVKETQYF.

This sequence joins TRBV9 and TRBJ2-7; the D gene is possibly TRBD1 (6 bases). Trimming removed 1 base from V and 3 bases from J, with 11 bases in between. Germline V lookup: CDR1 SGDLS, CDR2 YYNGEE. This CDR3 is 14 amino acids long. CDR3 nucleotides: TGTGCCAGCAGCGTAACCGGACAGATCTACGAGCAGTACTTC. Amino acid sequence: CASSVTGQIYEQYF.

CDR3 in amino acids: CSGQGSNTGELFF. Here the CDR3 DNA reads TGCAGCGGACAGGGGTCGAACACCGGGGAGCTGTTTTTT. The rearrangement joins TRBV29-1 to TRBJ2-2; TRBD1 agrees at 8 bases. After removal of 7 bases from V and 0 bases from J, the junction contained 1 base not matched to a gene. CDR1 and CDR2 (germline): SQVTM, ANQGSEA. The CDR3 sequence is 13 residues long.

CDR3 in amino acids: CASSVGSGQIYNEQFF. As DNA, the CDR3 is TGTGCCAGCAGCGTAGGATCGGGACAGATATACAATGAGCAGTTCTTC. The chain is built from TRBV9 and TRBJ2-1; 7 bases line up with TRBD1. The CDR3 length is 16 residues. The germline gives CDR1 SGDLS, CDR2 YYNGEE. V gave up 0 bases and J gave up 4 bases; unmatched junction bases: 7.

A single count supports this clone. This chain joins TRBV24-1 and TRBJ2-1; 9 bases match TRBD2. The CDR3 has 17 residues. In germline, CDR1 is KGHDR, CDR2 SFDVKD. V shed 3 bases, J shed 3 bases, and the junction held 8 bases outside the gene matches. CDR3: CATSDRVAGAFYNEQFF. CDR3 nucleotides: TGTGCCACCAGTGATAGGGTAGCGGGGGCCTTCTACAATGAGCAGTTCTTC.

The chain uses TRBV19 and TRBJ1-5; TRBD1 matches 8 bases. CDR1 and CDR2 from the germline V gene are LNHDA and SQIVND (reference sequence). The CDR3 length is 14 residues. V lost 6 bases, J lost 2 bases, and 3 bases stayed unmatched. In DNA form, the CDR3 reads TGTGCCAGTAGCTCGGACAGGGGCAATCAGCCCCAGCATTTT. It encodes CASSSDRGNQPQHF. The full variable domain, its missing parts supplied by reference TRBV19 and TRBJ1-5, is DGGITQSPKYLFRKEGQNVTLSCEQNLNHDAMYWYRQDPGQGLRLIYYSQIVNDFQKGDIAEGYSVSREKKESFPLTVTSAQKNPTAFYLCASSSDRGNQPQHFGDGTRLSIL.

J is TRBJ2-7 and V is TRBV5-6; 9 nucleotides align to TRBD1. This CDR3 contains 14 residues. Germline lookup yields CDR1 SGHDT and CDR2 YYEEEE. Trimming at V came to 2 bases and at J to 8 bases, leaving 8 bases not matched to a gene. The CDR3 DNA follows: TGTGCCAGCAGCTTACAGGGGGCCGCTACGAAGCAGTACTTC. It specifies CASSLQGAATKQYF.

This sequence joins TRBV7-6 and TRBJ2-3; D possibly corresponds to TRBD2 (6 bases). The CDR3 sequence is 16 residues long. The germline V gene has CDR1 SGHVS and CDR2 FNYEAQ. Trimming pared 1 base from V and 1 base from J, leaving 12 bases between. The CDR3 sequence is CASSLVAGTRTDTQYF. The CDR3 nucleotides are TGTGCCAGCAGCTTAGTTGCGGGGACCCGCACAGATACGCAGTATTTT.

This clone has only one observation. The rearrangement joins TRBV19 to TRBJ2-6; D unclear. CDR3 length equals 17 residues. V dropped 7 bases and J dropped 0 bases, with 16 bases sitting between them. CDR1 LNHDA and CDR2 SQIVND come from the germline V gene (reference sequence). The CDR3 sequence is CASTPVRARSGANVLTF. In DNA form, the CDR3 reads TGTGCCAGTACTCCGGTCCGTGCCCGCTCTGGGGCCAACGTCCTGACTTTC.

This clone was observed once. The rearrangement uses TRBV14 and TRBJ1-3, with unresolved D. From germline, CDR1 is SGHDN and CDR2 FVKESK. This CDR3 is built from 15 residues. Trimming cost V 0 bases and J 0 bases, with 6 bases left between them. The CDR3 region is CASSQESNSGNTIYF. The DNA for the CDR3 is TGTGCCAGCAGCCAAGAATCCAACTCTGGAAACACCATATATTTT. Variable domain in full (rest from reference TRBV14 and TRBJ1-3): EAGVTQFPSHSVIEKGQTVTLRCDPISGHDNLYWYRRVMGKEIKFLLHFVKESKQDESGMPNNRFLAERTGGTYSTLKVQPAELEDSGVYFCASSQESNSGNTIYFGEGSWLTVV.

The CDR3 bases are TGTGCCAGCAGTGACTCGACCAGGACAGGGGCTGAAGCTTTCTTT. It encodes CASSDSTRTGAEAFF. The genes are TRBV6-4 and TRBJ1-1; 9 nucleotides line up with TRBD1. This CDR3 region has 15 residues. The trim removed 0 bases at V and 6 bases at J, leaving 5 bases unmatched. Germline V gene data show CDR1 as MRHNA and CDR2 as SNTAGT.

This chain links TRBV7-9 with TRBJ2-2, with 8 bases aligning to TRBD1. The CDR3 consists of 17 residues. Germline-derived CDR1 and CDR2 are SEHNR and FQNEAQ (reference sequence). After removal of 6 bases from V and 6 bases from J, the junction contained 15 bases not matched to a gene. The CDR3 reads CASSQSQAGGESGELFF. The DNA of the CDR3 is TGTGCCAGCAGTCAAAGCCAGGCAGGGGGCGAGTCCGGGGAGCTGTTTTTT.

CDR3 residues: CASSWGQISGGRSNEQFF. For the CDR3, the DNA is TGTGCCAGTAGTTGGGGACAAATCAGCGGGGGGCGAAGCAATGAGCAGTTCTTC. This sequence joins TRBV19 and TRBJ2-1; 9 bases line up with TRBD2. Germline V gene sequence: CDR1 LNHDA, CDR2 SQIVND (reference sequence). There are 18 residues in the CDR3. Unmatched junction bases numbered 17, after V lost 5 bases and J lost 6 bases. Together with reference TRBV19 and TRBJ2-1, the CDR3 gives the full variable domain: DGGITQSPKYLFRKEGQNVTLSCEQNLNHDAMYWYRQDPGQGLRLIYYSQIVNDFQKGDIAEGYSVSREKKESFPLTVTSAQKNPTAFYLCASSWGQISGGRSNEQFFGPGTRLTVL.

This clone was counted once. The rearrangement uses TRBV5-1 and TRBJ2-5; D gene uncertain. The V end was cut by 0 bases, the J end by 5 bases, with 11 bases between. The length of the CDR3 is 14 residues. Germline loops: CDR1 SGHRS, CDR2 YFSETQ. The CDR3 here is CASSLGSDGETQYF. DNA for the CDR3: TGCGCCAGCAGCTTGGGCTCAGACGGGGAGACCCAGTACTTC. The variable domain in full, completed from reference TRBV5-1 and TRBJ2-5, reads KAGVTQTPRYLIKTRGQQVTLSCSPISGHRSVSWYQQTPGQGLQFLFEYFSETQRNKGNFPGRFSGRQFSNSRSEMNVSTLELGDSALYLCASSLGSDGETQYFGPGTRLLVL.

The chain carries TRBV18 and TRBJ2-5, with 7 bases matching TRBD1. V was clipped by 6 bases and J by 5 bases; unmatched bases: 6. The CDR3 length is 13 residues. Germline lookup yields CDR1 KGHSH and CDR2 LQKENI. The CDR3 loop reads CASSKGAGETQYF. As DNA, the CDR3 is TGTGCCAGCTCCAAGGGGGCAGGGGAGACCCAGTACTTC.

V and J are TRBV11-3 and TRBJ1-2; no definite D call. The germline CDR1 and CDR2 sequences are SGHNT and YENEEA. The CDR3 sequence is 14 residues long. V was clipped by 5 bases and J by 5 bases, with 15 bases between them. CDR3 in DNA: TGTGCCAGCAGCCCAAGCCTTGTATCTTATGGCTACACCTTC. Translating it yields CASSPSLVSYGYTF.

The chain employs TRBV28 and TRBJ2-7; 9 nucleotides line up with TRBD1. After removal of 6 bases from V and 4 bases from J, the junction contained 7 bases not matched to a gene. CDR1 and CDR2 from the germline V gene are MDHEN and SYDVKM. This CDR3 region has 14 residues. The CDR3 DNA sequence: TGTGCCAGCAGCTGGGGTGACAGGGGGTACGAGCAGTACTTC. This encodes CASSWGDRGYEQYF.

This clone has a handful of counts. The chain couples TRBV4-2 to TRBJ2-2, with D possibly being TRBD2 (6 bases). Germline values: CDR1 LGHNA, CDR2 YNFKEQ. The CDR3 has 17 amino acids. Trimming stripped 0 bases from V and 5 bases from J, with 16 bases between. The CDR3 DNA follows: TGTGCCAGCAGCCAAGACGCGCGAGCAGGGAGGACCGGGGAGCTGTTTTTT. It translates to CASSQDARAGRTGELFF.